This T cell receptor (beta chain) was sequenced in a study of T-cell memory formation after mild COVID-19 (dated by TCRdb to 2020 to 2022). Regarding the study in general: Most TCR sequence clusters were specific to one of the two donors. T-cell clones expanding and contracting after mild COVID-19 in two donors were tracked by longitudinal TCRalpha and TCRbeta repertoire sequencing. Two young, previously healthy adult volunteers, one female and one male, were included in the cohort.

The sample was run on an Illumina NovaSeq 6000. Using 5'RACE with constant-segment primers, TCRalpha and TCRbeta cDNA libraries were constructed, with sample barcodes and unique molecular identifiers added in the process. RNA was extracted from every sample with Trizol reagent. Library amplification was performed in two PCR steps, and a second sample barcode and Illumina TruSeq adapters were introduced in the second step. Libraries were sequenced on an Illumina NovaSeq with 2 x 150 bp paired-end reads. The published analysis was carried out like this. Reads were demultiplexed and collapsed into UMI-guided consensus sequences with migec v1.2.7. Using mixcr v2.1.11, UMI consensuses were aligned to TRA and TRB V and J templates and then assembled into clonotypes. A clonotype was counted as expanded or contracted only when both edgeR and NoisET called the clonotype significant, with the noise models trained on biological replicates. For edgeR calls, a false discovery rate-adjusted p below 0.01 and a log2 fold-change threshold of 1 were applied. As an exploratory analysis of dynamics, PCA with hierarchical clustering was applied to max-normalized trajectories of the 1000 most abundant clonotypes. The CD4 or CD8 phenotype of responding clones was assigned using the separately sequenced CD4+ and CD8+ repertoires. Using fastp trimming at Q25 and MiXCR clonotype assembly, TCRdb reanalyzed the public sequencing data and kept in-frame beta chains. Rows are combined by CDR3 protein, so each entry shows the most common genes and DNA. The V and J calls here are based on TCRdb, not the publication. The sample table contains fewer than 200,000 distinct CDR3 sequences; only one count was recorded for 10% to 15% of them. The top ten constitute approximately 3.4% of the sample.

The study at large found these results: The study included only a couple of mild cases, and larger cohorts that include severe cases with pre-infection samples were judged to be necessary. The second-wave clones that peaked on day 37 were not confirmed to be SARS-CoV-2 specific. From day 15 to 85, contracting clones showed balanced CD4/CD8 phenotypes, whereas a second wave of clones that expanded from day 15 to 37 leaned towards CD4+. Contracting CD4+ clones turned up mainly in the CM and EM memory subsets, whereas EMRA was where CD8+ clones were enriched. Some responding clones were detected in pre-infection memory, which suggested that pre-existing cross-reactive memory T cells had joined the SARS-CoV-2 response.

As for this clonotype: The specificity of this receptor is unknown. No much larger clonotype is one base removed from it; base qualities were not supplied.

Ficoll-Paque density gradient centrifugation was the method used to isolate PBMCs. The trim is 3 bases for V and 4 bases for J, with a gap of 9 bases between the germline ends. The germline V gene sets CDR1 to SQVTM and CDR2 to ANQGSEA. There are 13 amino acids in the CDR3, from cysteine to phenylalanine inclusive. The read is trimmed to its CDR3 DNA, 39 bases read in frame from base 1. This chain is built from TRBV29-1 and TRBJ1-4; a tentative D match to TRBD1 spans 6 bases. The specimen was PBMCs or a T cell subset sorted from them (not recorded which). The receptor was isolated from a man in his late teens or twenties who had mild COVID-19 (a few samples of this study predate the infection). The sample titles of this study are shuffled in the database, so cell type and time point are left out; the donor was told from shared clones. Here the CDR3 is given as CSVEQGSNEKLFF. The DNA sequence follows: TGCAGCGTTGAGCAGGGGAGTAATGAAAAACTGTTTTTT.